Sequencing of this TCR beta chain was carried out in a study of cytomegalovirus exposure and HLA in healthy donors. From germline, CDR1 is SGDLS and CDR2 YYNGEE. V lost 0 bases and J lost 2, with 15 bases in between. The length of the CDR3 is 16 residues. PCR was performed using 60 Vbeta and 13 Jbeta primers. Assay: immunoSEQ multiplex PCR; the TCRdb copy retains only in-frame clones and omits some. The profile shows 100,000 to 150,000 clones, 77% of them singletons. This clone was seen only once. Antigen unknown. General study findings and limits: Roughly uniform sequencing depth across donors was assumed, possibly incorrectly.

The chain is built from TRBV9 and TRBJ2-7, with D hard to call. The clonotype originates from a male donor in good health and CMV-seropositive. The sample consisted of PBMCs. This chain's CDR3 is CASSVGGAPDAYEQYF. CDR3 bases: TGTGCCAGCAGCGTAGGAGGCGCTCCAGACGCCTACGAGCAGTACTTC.